A selection of T cell receptor beta chains follows, all from one sample in a study of Graves' ophthalmopathy and Graves' hyperthyroidism. From the multiplex PCR reads, TCRdb called clonotypes with MiXCR, one entry per CDR3 protein. The sample includes 620,000 or so distinct CDR3 sequences, about 20% of them seen just once. Sequenced input: peripheral blood. These receptors came from a woman aged 18-30 years with stable Graves' hyperthyroidism. Some clones in this sample may be carry-over from other donors' samples. The conserved cysteine and the conserved F or W are not part of the CDR3 here. D genes are given only for firm matches. Size is omitted from some rows. Given values are once, few, many or a class for expanded clones.

D,V,size,J,CDR3
NA,TRBV20-1,many,TRBJ2-7,SARPFESGQYEQY
NA,TRBV6-5,NA,TRBJ1-2,ASSYSGAVTNYGYT
NA,TRBV7-8,many,TRBJ2-7,ASSLGHTYEQY
NA,TRBV4-2,NA,TRBJ2-7,ASSHLQSYEQY
NA,TRBV27,once,TRBJ2-2,APRSNTGELF
NA,TRBV6-1,few,TRBJ1-3,ASTPSTGSGNTIY
NA,TRBV7-2,many,TRBJ2-5,ASSRDAMIQETQY
TRBD2,TRBV20-1,many,TRBJ2-7,SAWGGVGAYEQY
TRBD1,TRBV20-1,NA,TRBJ1-5,SAADRDQPQH
TRBD1,TRBV28,many,TRBJ1-1,ASSPGTGENTEAF
NA,TRBV28,many,TRBJ2-7,ASRLWQFPYEQY
NA,TRBV5-1,few,TRBJ2-2,ASSLKSSVGGELF
NA,TRBV29-1,many,TRBJ2-7,SVAGVVDSYEQY
TRBD2,TRBV4-1,few,TRBJ2-2,ASKNPRLAGAAGELF
NA,TRBV14,many,TRBJ1-5,ASSQAHVGYQPQH
NA,TRBV11-3,many,TRBJ2-5,ASSPGPALETQY
NA,TRBV11-2,NA,TRBJ2-5,ASSFRRETQY
NA,TRBV29-1,many,TRBJ2-7,SVEGLGTTYEQY
NA,TRBV19,many,TRBJ1-2,ASSIRDTYNYGYT
TRBD2,TRBV5-6,NA,TRBJ2-5,ASILGLAGGETQY
NA,TRBV12-3/TRBV12-4,NA,TRBJ2-7,ASSFEGIQY
NA,TRBV15,many,TRBJ1-1,ATSRDRGGTEAF
NA,TRBV6-2/TRBV6-3,many,TRBJ1-2,ASSYRRQGDGYT
NA,TRBV20-1,NA,TRBJ2-2,SARQGYTGELF
NA,TRBV5-1,NA,TRBJ1-1,ASSFVTEGTTEAF
NA,TRBV11-2,NA,TRBJ1-2,ASIGLGVEGYT
NA,TRBV28,NA,TRBJ2-6,ASSPGVGVLT
TRBD1,TRBV15,many,TRBJ1-1,ATSPTQTGVSTEAF
NA,TRBV7-2,many,TRBJ2-7,ASSTHTSSHYEQY
TRBD1,TRBV4-1,many,TRBJ1-6,ASSQRTGDSPLH
NA,TRBV28,NA,TRBJ1-1,AISGSQTEAF
NA,TRBV10-3,many,TRBJ2-7,AISEPSHRPLSEQY
NA,TRBV19,many,TRBJ1-5,ALGQPQH
NA,TRBV19,NA,TRBJ1-1,ASKLRIGQLNTEAF
TRBD1,TRBV6-2/TRBV6-3,NA,TRBJ1-5,ASSSWTGQGNQPQH
NA,TRBV7-9,few,TRBJ2-2,ASSPTAGELGELF
TRBD1,TRBV12-3/TRBV12-4,many,TRBJ1-5,ASRTGTAGQPQH
NA,TRBV6-1,few,TRBJ1-1,ASSRNGGRRFNTEAF
NA,TRBV20-1,NA,TRBJ1-2,SAPLNRGYT
NA,TRBV27,many,TRBJ1-3,ASSFSGPGNTIY
NA,TRBV28,few,TRBJ2-7,ASSPLTGEQY
NA,TRBV5-1,many,TRBJ1-2,ASSSQGANYGYT
NA,TRBV9,few,TRBJ2-5,ASSVVGSPQETQY
NA,TRBV6-1,many,TRBJ2-7,ASSAGDSYEQY